This T cell receptor (beta chain) was documented in a study of T cell changes during pregnancy in multiple sclerosis. Assay used: immunoSEQ multiplex PCR; TCRdb lists only in-frame clones, some missing. The sample includes 95,000 to 100,000 clones, about 90% seen only once; the top ten take approximately 3.4%. The CDR3 has 13 amino acids. Per the germline V gene, CDR1 is MNHEY and CDR2 is SVGAGI. V lost 3 bases, J lost 2 bases, and 7 bases lay in between. The rearrangement joins TRBV6-5 to TRBJ2-5, with D maybe TRBD1 (5 bases). The sample consisted of peripheral blood, taken in the second trimester of pregnancy. The TCR was taken from a female donor with multiple sclerosis, enrolled in a pregnancy study. The DNA for the CDR3 is TGTGCCAGCAGTTATGGGGCTCAAGAGACCCAGTACTTC. Its protein is CASSYGAQETQYF.